Listed below are T cell receptor beta chains from one sample, sequenced in a study of neurological immune-mediated disorders. One entry per CDR3 protein, called by TCRdb with MiXCR from the 5' RACE reads. Of tens of thousands of distinct CDR3 sequences in the sample, roughly 3.2% were seen once. The sample comprised PBMCs. The receptors were sampled from a man aged 40-50 years with multiple sclerosis. Each CDR3 is given without its conserved first and last residue.

>TRBV18
ASSPRQGDNEKLF
>TRBV5-1
ASSLAGRDTGELF
>TRBV27
ASSPRYRQGGQPQH
>TRBV10-2
ASSPRAMGQTDSPLH
>TRBV20-1
SAGRTSDEQF
>TRBV12-3/TRBV12-4
ASAREGLAGGTSTDTQY
>TRBV5-1
ASSLGTGESGQPQH
>TRBV5-1
ASRAAGRIEAEQF
>TRBV20-1
SARGGARDTQY
>TRBV6-4
ASSDLAGKDPPEAF
>TRBV5-1
ASSEGSGNTGELF
>TRBV2
ASSVAGVEQF
>TRBV5-1
ASSWRLAGAGEDEQY
>TRBV20-1
SARSGRNFYTEAF
>TRBV6-5
ASSSGPRRNEQF
>TRBV3-1
ASSLQGNYGYT
>TRBV4-2
ASSQDRPGNTGELF
>TRBV6-5
ASSRDSSEAF